These T cell receptor beta chains were read from a single sample in a study of T cell responses to AZD1222 COVID-19 vaccine. Measured with immunoSEQ multiplex PCR; TCRdb has only the in-frame clones, and not every one. The sample lists roughly 93,000 clones; approximately 89% were seen once. The sample was peripheral blood, taken on day 0 of MenACWY control vaccination. The receptor set was obtained from an adult in good health. Each CDR3 is given with its conserved first and last residue. Fields, in order: CDR3 DNA, CDR3 protein, J gene, D gene, clone size, V gene. A D gene is named only where the DNA matches it firmly. Only part of the rows carry a size: once, few, many, or a class if the clone is expanded.

CDR3 DNA: TGTGCCAGCACCGAACAGGGTTTCTCTGGAAACACCATATATTTT
CDR3 protein: CASTEQGFSGNTIYF
J gene: TRBJ1-3
D gene: NA
clone size: once
V gene: TRBV5-6

CDR3 DNA: TGTGCCAGCAGCTTGTATTTTGAGACAGGGGGCAAATCAGAGACCCAGTACTTC
CDR3 protein: CASSLYFETGGKSETQYF
J gene: TRBJ2-5
D gene: TRBD1
clone size: NA
V gene: TRBV5-6

CDR3 DNA: TGTGCCAGTAGTATTGACAGCTATGGCTACACCTTC
CDR3 protein: CASSIDSYGYTF
J gene: TRBJ1-2
D gene: NA
clone size: NA
V gene: TRBV19

CDR3 DNA: TGTGCCGGACGACAGGGGAATTTAGCCAAAAACATTCAGTACTTC
CDR3 protein: CAGRQGNLAKNIQYF
J gene: TRBJ2-4
D gene: TRBD1
clone size: NA
V gene: TRBV30

CDR3 DNA: TGTGCCTCGACAGGGGGCGCTCCTTATGGAAACACCATATATTTT
CDR3 protein: CASTGGAPYGNTIYF
J gene: TRBJ1-3
D gene: TRBD1
clone size: NA
V gene: TRBV30

CDR3 DNA: TGTGCCAGCTCACCGACAGGGGTTAGCACAGATACGCAGTATTTT
CDR3 protein: CASSPTGVSTDTQYF
J gene: TRBJ2-3
D gene: TRBD1
clone size: NA
V gene: TRBV18

CDR3 DNA: TGTGCCAGCAGCCCAGGGGGGACCGATAATTCACCCCTCCACTTT
CDR3 protein: CASSPGGTDNSPLHF
J gene: TRBJ1-6
D gene: TRBD1
clone size: NA
V gene: TRBV7-9

CDR3 DNA: TGTGCCAGCAGCCAAGCCGAGGGACAGCAAAGGAGGGGGATAGCCAAAAACATTCAGTACTTC
CDR3 protein: CASSQAEGQQRRGIAKNIQYF
J gene: TRBJ2-4
D gene: NA
clone size: NA
V gene: TRBV3-1/TRBV3-2

CDR3 DNA: TGCGCCAGCAGCCAGACCCCGGGGACTAGCACAGATACGCAGTATTTT
CDR3 protein: CASSQTPGTSTDTQYF
J gene: TRBJ2-3
D gene: NA
clone size: NA
V gene: TRBV4-1

CDR3 DNA: TGTGCCAGCATACCTTCGTGGGGGGCGCGTACTGAAGCTTTCTTT
CDR3 protein: CASIPSWGARTEAFF
J gene: TRBJ1-1
D gene: NA
clone size: NA
V gene: TRBV7-9

CDR3 DNA: TGTGCCAGTACTACGAGACCGGGACAGGGGGCGCTGTCTGGGGCCAACGTCCTGACTTTC
CDR3 protein: CASTTRPGQGALSGANVLTF
J gene: TRBJ2-6
D gene: TRBD1
clone size: once
V gene: TRBV19